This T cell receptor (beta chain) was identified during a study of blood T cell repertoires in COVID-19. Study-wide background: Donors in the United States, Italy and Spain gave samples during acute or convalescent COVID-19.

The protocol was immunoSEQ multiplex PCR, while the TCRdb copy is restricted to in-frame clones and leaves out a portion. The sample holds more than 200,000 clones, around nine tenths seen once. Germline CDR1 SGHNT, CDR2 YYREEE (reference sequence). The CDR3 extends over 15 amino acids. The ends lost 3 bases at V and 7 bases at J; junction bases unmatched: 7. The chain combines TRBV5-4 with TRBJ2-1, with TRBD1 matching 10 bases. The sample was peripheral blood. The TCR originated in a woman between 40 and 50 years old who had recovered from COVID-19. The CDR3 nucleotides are TGTGCCAGCAGCTCAGGACAGGGGGGAGGGAATGAGCAGTTCTTC. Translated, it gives CASSSGQGGGNEQFF.